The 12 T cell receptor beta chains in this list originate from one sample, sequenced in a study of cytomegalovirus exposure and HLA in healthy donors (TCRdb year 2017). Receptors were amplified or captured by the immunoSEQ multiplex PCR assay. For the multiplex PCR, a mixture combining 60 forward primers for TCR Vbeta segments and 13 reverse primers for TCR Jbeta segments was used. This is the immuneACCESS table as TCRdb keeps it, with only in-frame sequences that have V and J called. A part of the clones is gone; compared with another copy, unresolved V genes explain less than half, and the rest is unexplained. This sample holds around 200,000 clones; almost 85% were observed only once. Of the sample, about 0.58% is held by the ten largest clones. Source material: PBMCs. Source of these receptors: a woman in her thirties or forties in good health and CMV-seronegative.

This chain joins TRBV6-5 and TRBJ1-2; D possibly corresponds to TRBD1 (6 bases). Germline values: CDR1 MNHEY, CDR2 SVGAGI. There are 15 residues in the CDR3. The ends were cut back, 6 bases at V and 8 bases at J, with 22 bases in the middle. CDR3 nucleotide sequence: TGTGCCAGCAGCCCAGGGGCAGTTGGGAGAGGGGGCTACACCTTC. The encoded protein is CASSPGAVGRGGYTF.

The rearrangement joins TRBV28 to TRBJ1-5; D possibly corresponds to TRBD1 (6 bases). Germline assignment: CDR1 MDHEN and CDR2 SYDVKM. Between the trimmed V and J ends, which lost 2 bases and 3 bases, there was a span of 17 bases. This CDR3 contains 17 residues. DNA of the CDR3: TGTGCCAGCAGTTTAATATCCCGAACAGGGCTCAATCAGCCCCAGCATTTT. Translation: CASSLISRTGLNQPQHF. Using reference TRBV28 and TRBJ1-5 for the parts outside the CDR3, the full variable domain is DVKVTQSSRYLVKRTGEKVFLECVQDMDHENMFWYRQDPGLGLRLIYFSYDVKMKEKGDIPEGYSVSREKKERFSLILESASTNQTSMYLCASSLISRTGLNQPQHFGDGTRLSIL.

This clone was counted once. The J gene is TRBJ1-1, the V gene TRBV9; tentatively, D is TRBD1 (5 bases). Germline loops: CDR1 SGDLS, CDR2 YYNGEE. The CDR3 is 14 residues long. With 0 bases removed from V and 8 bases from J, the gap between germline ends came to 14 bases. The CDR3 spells CASSVVSETAEAFF. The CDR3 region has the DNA TGTGCCAGCAGCGTAGTGAGTGAGACAGCGGAAGCTTTCTTT.

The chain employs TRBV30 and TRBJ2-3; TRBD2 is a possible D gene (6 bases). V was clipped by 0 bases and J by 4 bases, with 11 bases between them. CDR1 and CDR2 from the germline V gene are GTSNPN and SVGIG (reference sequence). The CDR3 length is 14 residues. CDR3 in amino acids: CAWSVLGGADTQYF. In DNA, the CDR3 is TGTGCCTGGAGTGTACTGGGGGGAGCAGATACGCAGTATTTT.

DNA of the CDR3: TGTGCCAGCAGTATTCGACAGGGAACGCAGCCCCAGCATTTT. This gives the protein CASSIRQGTQPQHF. The chain is built from TRBV7-2 and TRBJ1-5; 7 nucleotides line up with TRBD1. The CDR3 is 14 residues long. Germline-derived CDR1 and CDR2 are SGHTA and FQGNSA. Trimming at V came to 6 bases and at J to 7 bases, leaving 9 bases not matched to a gene.

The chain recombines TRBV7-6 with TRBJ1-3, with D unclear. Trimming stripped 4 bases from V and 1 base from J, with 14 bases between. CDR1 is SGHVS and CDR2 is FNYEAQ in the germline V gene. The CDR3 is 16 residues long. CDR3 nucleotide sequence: TGTGCCAGCAGCTCCAGGTTTTCCGGTTCTGGAAACACCATATATTTT. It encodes CASSSRFSGSGNTIYF.

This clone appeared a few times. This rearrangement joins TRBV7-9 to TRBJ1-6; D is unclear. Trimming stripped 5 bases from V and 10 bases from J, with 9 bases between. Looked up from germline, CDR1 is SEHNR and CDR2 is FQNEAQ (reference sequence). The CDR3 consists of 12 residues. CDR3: CASSQDTSPLHF. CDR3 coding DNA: TGTGCCAGCAGCCAAGACACCTCACCCCTCCACTTT. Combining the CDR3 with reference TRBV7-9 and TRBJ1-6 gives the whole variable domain DTGVSQNPRHKITKRGQNVTFRCDPISEHNRLYWYRQTLGQGPEFLTYFQNEAQLEKSRLLSDRFSAERPKGSFSTLEIQRTEQGDSAMYLCASSQDTSPLHFGNGTRLTVT.

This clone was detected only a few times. CDR3 amino acids: CASSQDTTGGTNTEAFF. The CDR3 DNA reads as TGCGCCAGCAGCCAAGATACGACAGGGGGGACGAACACTGAAGCTTTCTTT. The genes are TRBV4-3 and TRBJ1-1; 9 bases map to TRBD1. Trimming took 0 bases from V and 1 from J; bases not matched to a gene: 6. The CDR3 runs 17 residues. CDR1 and CDR2 from the germline V gene are LGHNA and YSLEER.

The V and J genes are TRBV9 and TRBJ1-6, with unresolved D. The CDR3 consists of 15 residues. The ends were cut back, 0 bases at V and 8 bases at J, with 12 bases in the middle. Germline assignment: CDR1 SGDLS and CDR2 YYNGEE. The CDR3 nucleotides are TGTGCCAGCAGCGTAGATAGCCCCAGAGATTCACCCCTCCACTTT. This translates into CASSVDSPRDSPLHF.

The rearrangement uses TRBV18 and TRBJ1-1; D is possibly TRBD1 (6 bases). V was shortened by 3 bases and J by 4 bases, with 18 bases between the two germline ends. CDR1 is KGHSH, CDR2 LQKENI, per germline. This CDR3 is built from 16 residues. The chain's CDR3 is CASSPDRPGWGTEAFF. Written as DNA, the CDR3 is TGTGCCAGCTCACCCGACAGGCCCGGATGGGGCACTGAAGCTTTCTTT.

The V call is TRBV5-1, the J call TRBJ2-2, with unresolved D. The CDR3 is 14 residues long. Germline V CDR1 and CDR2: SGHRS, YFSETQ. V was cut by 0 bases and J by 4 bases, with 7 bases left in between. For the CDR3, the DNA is TGCGCCAGCAGCTTGGCCGCCAGCACCGGGGAGCTGTTTTTT. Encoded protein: CASSLAASTGELFF.

This CDR3 is CASSGGTGGQETQYF. The CDR3 bases are TGCGCCAGCAGCGGAGGGACAGGGGGCCAAGAGACCCAGTACTTC. The genes are TRBV5-1 and TRBJ2-5; 11 nucleotides align to TRBD1. CDR3 size: 15 residues. Germline lookup yields CDR1 SGHRS and CDR2 YFSETQ. The V segment lost 4 bases and the J segment 1 base; nucleotides outside the gene matches: 3.